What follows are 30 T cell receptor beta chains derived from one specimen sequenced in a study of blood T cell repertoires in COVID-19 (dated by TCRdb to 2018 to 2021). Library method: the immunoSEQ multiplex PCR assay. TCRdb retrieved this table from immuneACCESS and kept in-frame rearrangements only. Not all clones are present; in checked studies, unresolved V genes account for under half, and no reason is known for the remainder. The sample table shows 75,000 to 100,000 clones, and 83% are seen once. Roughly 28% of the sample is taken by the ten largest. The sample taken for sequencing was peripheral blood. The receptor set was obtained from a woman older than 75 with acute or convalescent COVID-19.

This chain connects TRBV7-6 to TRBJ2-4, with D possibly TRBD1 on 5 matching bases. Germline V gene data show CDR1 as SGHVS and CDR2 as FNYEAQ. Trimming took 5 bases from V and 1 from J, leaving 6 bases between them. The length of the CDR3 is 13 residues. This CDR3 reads CASSPGAKNIQYF. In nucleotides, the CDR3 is TGTGCCAGCAGCCCAGGGGCCAAAAACATTCAGTACTTC.

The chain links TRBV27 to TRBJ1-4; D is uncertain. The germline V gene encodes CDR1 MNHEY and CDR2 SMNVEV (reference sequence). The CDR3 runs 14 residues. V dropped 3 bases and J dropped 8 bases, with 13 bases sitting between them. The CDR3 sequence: CASSFTRASEKLFF. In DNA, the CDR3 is TGTGCCAGCAGTTTCACTAGAGCTTCGGAAAAACTGTTTTTT.

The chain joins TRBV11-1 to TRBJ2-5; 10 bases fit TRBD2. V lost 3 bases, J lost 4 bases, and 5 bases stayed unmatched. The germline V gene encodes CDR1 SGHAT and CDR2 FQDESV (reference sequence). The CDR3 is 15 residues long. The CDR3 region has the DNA TGTGCCAGCAGCTTGCAAGCGGGAGGGGCAGAGACCCAGTACTTC. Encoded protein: CASSLQAGGAETQYF.

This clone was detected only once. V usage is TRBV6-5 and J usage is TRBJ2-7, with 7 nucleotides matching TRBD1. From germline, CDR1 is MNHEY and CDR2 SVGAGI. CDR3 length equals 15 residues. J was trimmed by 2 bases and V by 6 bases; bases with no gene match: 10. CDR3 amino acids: CASRPNRGPPYEQYF. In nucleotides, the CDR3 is TGTGCCAGCAGGCCTAACAGGGGTCCCCCCTACGAGCAGTACTTC.

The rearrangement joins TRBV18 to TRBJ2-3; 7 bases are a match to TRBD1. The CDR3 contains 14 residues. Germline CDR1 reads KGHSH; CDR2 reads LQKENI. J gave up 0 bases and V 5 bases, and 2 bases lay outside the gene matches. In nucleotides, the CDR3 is TGTGCCAGCTCAGGGACAGAAAGCACAGATACGCAGTATTTT. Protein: CASSGTESTDTQYF.

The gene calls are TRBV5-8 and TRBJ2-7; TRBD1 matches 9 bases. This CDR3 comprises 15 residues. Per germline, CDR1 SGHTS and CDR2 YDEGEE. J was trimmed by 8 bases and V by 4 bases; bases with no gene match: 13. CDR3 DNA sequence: TGTGCCAGCAGCAATACCGGGACAGGGAAAGATAAGCAGTACTTC. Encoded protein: CASSNTGTGKDKQYF.

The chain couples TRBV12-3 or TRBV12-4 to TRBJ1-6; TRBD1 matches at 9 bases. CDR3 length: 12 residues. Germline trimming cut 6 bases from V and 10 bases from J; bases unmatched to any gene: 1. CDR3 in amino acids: CASRTGGSPLHF. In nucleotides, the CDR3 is TGTGCCAGCAGGACAGGGGGGTCACCCCTCCACTTT.

The CDR3 is CASSEWISGYTDTQYF. CDR3 DNA sequence: TGTGCCAGCAGTGAATGGATTAGCGGCTACACAGATACGCAGTATTTT. The chain couples TRBV25-1 to TRBJ2-3; D is perhaps TRBD2 (6 bases). The CDR3 covers 16 residues. Trimming stripped 1 base from V and 2 bases from J, with 13 bases between. The germline V gene has CDR1 MGHDK and CDR2 SYGVNS. The whole variable domain, filled in from reference TRBV25-1 and TRBJ2-3, reads EADIYQTPRYLVIGTGKKITLECSQTMGHDKMYWYQQDPGMELHLIHYSYGVNSTEKGDLSSESTVSRIRTEHFPLTLESARPSHTSQYLCASSEWISGYTDTQYFGPGTRLTVL.

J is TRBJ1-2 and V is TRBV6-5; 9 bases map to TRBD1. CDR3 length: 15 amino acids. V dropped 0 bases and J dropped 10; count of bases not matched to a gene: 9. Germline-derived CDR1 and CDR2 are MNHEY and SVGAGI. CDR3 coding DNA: TGTGCCAGCAGTTACTCAACAGGGGGCGCATCCCCCTACACCTTC. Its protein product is CASSYSTGGASPYTF.

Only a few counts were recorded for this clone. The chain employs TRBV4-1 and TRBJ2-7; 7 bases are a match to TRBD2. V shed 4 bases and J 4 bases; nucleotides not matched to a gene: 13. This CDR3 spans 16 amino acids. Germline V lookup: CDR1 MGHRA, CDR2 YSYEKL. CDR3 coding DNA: TGCGCCAGCAGCCCCCTGGGGGGTGGCGGGAGATACGAGCAGTACTTC. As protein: CASSPLGGGGRYEQYF.

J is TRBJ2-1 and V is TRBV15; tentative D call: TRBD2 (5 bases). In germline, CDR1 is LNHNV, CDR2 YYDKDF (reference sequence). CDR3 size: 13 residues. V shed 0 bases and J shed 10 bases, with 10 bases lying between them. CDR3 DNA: TGTGCCACCAGCAGAGATCCCAGCGGCGAGCAGTTCTTC. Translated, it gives CATSRDPSGEQFF.

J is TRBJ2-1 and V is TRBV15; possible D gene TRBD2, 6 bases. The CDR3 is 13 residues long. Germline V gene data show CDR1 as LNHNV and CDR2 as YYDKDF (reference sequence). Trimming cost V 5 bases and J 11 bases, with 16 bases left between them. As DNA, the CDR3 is TGTGCCACCAGCGGGGGACTCCCATTCAAGCAGTTCTTC. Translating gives CATSGGLPFKQFF.

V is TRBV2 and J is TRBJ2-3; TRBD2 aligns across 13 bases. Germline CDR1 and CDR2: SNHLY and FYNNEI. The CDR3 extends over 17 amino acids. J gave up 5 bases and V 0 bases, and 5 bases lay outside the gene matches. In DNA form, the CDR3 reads TGTGCCAGCAGTGAAGCTGGGACTAGCGGGAATATAGATACGCAGTATTTT. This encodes CASSEAGTSGNIDTQYF.

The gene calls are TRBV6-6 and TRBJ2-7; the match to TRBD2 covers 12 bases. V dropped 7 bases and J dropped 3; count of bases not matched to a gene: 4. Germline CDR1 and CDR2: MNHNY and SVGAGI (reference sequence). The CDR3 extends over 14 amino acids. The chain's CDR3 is CASTSLAGGYEQYF. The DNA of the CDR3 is TGTGCCAGCACTTCACTAGCGGGAGGCTACGAGCAGTACTTC.

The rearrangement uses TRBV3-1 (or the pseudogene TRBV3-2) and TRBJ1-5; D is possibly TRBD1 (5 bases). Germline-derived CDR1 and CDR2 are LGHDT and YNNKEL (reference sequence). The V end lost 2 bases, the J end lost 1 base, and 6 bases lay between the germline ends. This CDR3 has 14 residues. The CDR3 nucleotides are TGTGCCAGCAGCCAAAGACAGAGCAATCAGCCCCAGCATTTT. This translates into CASSQRQSNQPQHF.

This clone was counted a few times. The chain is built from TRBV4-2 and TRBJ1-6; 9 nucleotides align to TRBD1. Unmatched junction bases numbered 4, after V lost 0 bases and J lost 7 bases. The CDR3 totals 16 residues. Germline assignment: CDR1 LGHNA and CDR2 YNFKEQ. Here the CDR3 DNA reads TGTGCCAGCAGCCAAGATAGGACAGGGGTCAATTCACCCCTCCACTTT. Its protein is CASSQDRTGVNSPLHF.

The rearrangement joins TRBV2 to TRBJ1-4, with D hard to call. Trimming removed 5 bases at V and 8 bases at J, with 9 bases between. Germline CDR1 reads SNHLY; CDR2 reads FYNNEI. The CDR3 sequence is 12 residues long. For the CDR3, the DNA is TGTGCCAGCAGTAGTCAACGGGAAAAACTGTTTTTT. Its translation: CASSSQREKLFF.

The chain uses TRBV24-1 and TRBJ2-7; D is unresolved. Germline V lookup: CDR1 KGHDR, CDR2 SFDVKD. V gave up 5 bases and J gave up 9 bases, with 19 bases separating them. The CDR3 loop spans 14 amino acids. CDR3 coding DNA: TGTGCCACCAGTGTGATCCCTGACCGGGTGGGGCAGTACTTC. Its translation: CATSVIPDRVGQYF.

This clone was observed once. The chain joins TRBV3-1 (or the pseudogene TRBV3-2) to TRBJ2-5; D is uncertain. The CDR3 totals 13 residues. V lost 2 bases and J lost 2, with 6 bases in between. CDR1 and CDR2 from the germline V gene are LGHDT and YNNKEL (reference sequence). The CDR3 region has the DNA TGTGCCAGCAGCCAAACACTACAAGAGACCCAGTACTTC. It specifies CASSQTLQETQYF.

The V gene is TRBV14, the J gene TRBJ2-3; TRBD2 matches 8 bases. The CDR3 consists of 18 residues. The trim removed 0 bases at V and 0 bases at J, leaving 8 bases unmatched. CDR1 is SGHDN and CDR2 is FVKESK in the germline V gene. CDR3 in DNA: TGTGCCAGCAGCCAAGATCGGGCTAGCGGGCTTAGCACAGATACGCAGTATTTT. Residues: CASSQDRASGLSTDTQYF.

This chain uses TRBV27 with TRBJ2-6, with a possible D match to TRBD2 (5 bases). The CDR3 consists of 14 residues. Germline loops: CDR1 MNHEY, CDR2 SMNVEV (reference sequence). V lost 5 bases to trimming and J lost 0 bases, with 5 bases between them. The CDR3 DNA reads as TGTGCCAGCAGTGGGAGCTCTGGGGCCAACGTCCTGACTTTC. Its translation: CASSGSSGANVLTF. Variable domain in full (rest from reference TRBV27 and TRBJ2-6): EAQVTQNPRYLITVTGKKLTVTCSQNMNHEYMSWYRQDPGLGLRQIYYSMNVEVTDKGDVPEGYKVSRKEKRNFPLILESPSPNQTSLYFCASSGSSGANVLTFGAGSRLTVL.

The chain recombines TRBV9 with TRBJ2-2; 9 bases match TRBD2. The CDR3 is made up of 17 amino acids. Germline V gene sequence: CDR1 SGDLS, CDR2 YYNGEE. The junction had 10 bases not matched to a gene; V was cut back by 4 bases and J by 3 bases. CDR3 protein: CASSSSTSGSYTGELFF. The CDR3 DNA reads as TGTGCCAGCAGCAGTAGTACTAGCGGGTCATACACCGGGGAGCTGTTTTTT.

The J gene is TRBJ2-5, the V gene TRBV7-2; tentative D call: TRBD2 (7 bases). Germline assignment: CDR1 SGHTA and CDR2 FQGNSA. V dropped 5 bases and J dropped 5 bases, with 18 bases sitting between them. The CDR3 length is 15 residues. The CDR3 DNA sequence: TGTGCCAGCAGCGTGGGAGGGGGATCGTGGGAGACCCAGTACTTC. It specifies CASSVGGGSWETQYF.

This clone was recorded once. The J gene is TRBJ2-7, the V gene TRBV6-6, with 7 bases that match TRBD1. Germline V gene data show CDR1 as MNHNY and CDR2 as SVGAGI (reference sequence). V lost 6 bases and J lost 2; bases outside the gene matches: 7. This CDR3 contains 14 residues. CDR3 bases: TGTGCCAGCAGATTCAACAGGGGTACCTACGAGCAGTACTTC. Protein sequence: CASRFNRGTYEQYF.

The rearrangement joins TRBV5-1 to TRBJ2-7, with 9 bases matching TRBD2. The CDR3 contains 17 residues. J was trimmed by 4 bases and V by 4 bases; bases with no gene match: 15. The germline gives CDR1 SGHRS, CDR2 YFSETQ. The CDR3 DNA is TGCGCCAGCAGCCCAGCGGGAGATAGCGGGAGAAGATACGAGCAGTACTTC. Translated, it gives CASSPAGDSGRRYEQYF.

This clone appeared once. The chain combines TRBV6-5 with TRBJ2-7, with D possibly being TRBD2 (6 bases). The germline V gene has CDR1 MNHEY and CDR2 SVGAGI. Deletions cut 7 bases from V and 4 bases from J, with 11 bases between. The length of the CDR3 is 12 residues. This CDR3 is CASNDGGYEQYF. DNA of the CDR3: TGTGCCAGCAACGACGGGGGATACGAGCAGTACTTC.

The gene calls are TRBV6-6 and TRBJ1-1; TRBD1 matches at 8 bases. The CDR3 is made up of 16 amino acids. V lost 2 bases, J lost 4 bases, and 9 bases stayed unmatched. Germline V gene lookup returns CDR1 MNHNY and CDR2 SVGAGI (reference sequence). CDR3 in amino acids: CASSYEQGAQGTEAFF. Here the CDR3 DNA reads TGTGCCAGCAGTTACGAGCAGGGGGCGCAGGGCACTGAAGCTTTCTTT.

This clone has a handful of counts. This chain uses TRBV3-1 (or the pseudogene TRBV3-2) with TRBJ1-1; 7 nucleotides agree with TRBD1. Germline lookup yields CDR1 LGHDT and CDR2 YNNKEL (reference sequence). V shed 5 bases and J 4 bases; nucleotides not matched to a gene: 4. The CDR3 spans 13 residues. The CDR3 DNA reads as TGTGCCAGCAGCTACGACAGGGTCACTGAAGCTTTCTTT. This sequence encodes CASSYDRVTEAFF.

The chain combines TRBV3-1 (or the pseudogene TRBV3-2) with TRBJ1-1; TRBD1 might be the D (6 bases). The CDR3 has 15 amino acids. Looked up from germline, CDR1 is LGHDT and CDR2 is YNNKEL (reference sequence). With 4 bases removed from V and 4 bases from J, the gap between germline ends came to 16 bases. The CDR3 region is CASSPARGIGTEAFF. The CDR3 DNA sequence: TGTGCCAGCAGCCCTGCAAGGGGGATTGGCACTGAAGCTTTCTTT.

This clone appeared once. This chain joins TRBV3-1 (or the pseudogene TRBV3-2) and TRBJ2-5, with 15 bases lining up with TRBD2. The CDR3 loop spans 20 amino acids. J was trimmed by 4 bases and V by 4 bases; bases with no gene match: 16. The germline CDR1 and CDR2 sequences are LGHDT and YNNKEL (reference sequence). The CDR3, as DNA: TGTGCCAGCAGCCTCGAAGCCCACCCGGGACTAGCGGGAGGAGGAGAGACCCAGTACTTC. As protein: CASSLEAHPGLAGGGETQYF.